What follows are 26 T cell receptor beta chains derived from one specimen sequenced in a study of T-cell reconstitution after alpha-beta-depleted transplantation in children. TCRbeta library construction was performed incorporating unique molecular identifiers. TCRdb recomputed calls from the PCR reads with MiXCR, one row per CDR3 protein. The repertoire holds around 380,000 distinct CDR3 sequences, with approximately 11% as singletons. Source: PBMCs from the stem cell graft donor, taken from the stem cell graft. These receptors all come from a human donor who donated a stem cell graft to a child with acute myeloid leukemia.

The chain carries TRBV29-1 and TRBJ2-1, with 12 bases aligning to TRBD2. This CDR3 is built from 14 residues. CDR1 and CDR2 (germline): SQVTM, ANQGSEA. The trim removed 6 bases at V and 5 bases at J, leaving 5 bases unmatched. CDR3 nucleotides: TGCAGCGTGGTTGGACTAGCGGGAAACAATGAGCAGTTCTTC. This encodes CSVVGLAGNNEQFF.

This clonotype was recorded a few times. In nucleotides, the CDR3 is TGTGCCACCAGCAGGGGGGTGGGCACAGATACGCAGTATTTT. It specifies CATSRGVGTDTQYF. This sequence joins TRBV15 and TRBJ2-3; D is perhaps TRBD1 or TRBD2 (5 bases each). Trimming stripped 3 bases from V and 1 base from J, with 8 bases between. Germline-derived CDR1 and CDR2 are LNHNV and YYDKDF (reference sequence). This CDR3 is 14 amino acids long.

The rearrangement uses TRBV29-1 and TRBJ2-3; 9 bases are shared with TRBD2. The J segment lost 1 base and the V segment lost 1 base, leaving 3 bases of the junction unmatched. Per the germline V gene, CDR1 is SQVTM and CDR2 is ANQGSEA. This CDR3 spans 15 amino acids. The CDR3 is CSVEGLAGRTDTQYF. DNA for the CDR3: TGCAGCGTTGAAGGCCTAGCGGGGCGCACAGATACGCAGTATTTT.

This sequence joins TRBV27 and TRBJ2-3; TRBD1 is a possible D gene (6 bases). The CDR3 extends over 16 amino acids. From germline, CDR1 is MNHEY and CDR2 SMNVEV (reference sequence). V lost 3 bases and J lost 0, with 13 bases in between. The CDR3 spells CASSFWVGASTDTQYF. The DNA of the CDR3 is TGTGCCAGCAGTTTCTGGGTGGGGGCTAGCACAGATACGCAGTATTTT.

This clonotype came up a few times. The gene calls are TRBV7-2 and TRBJ2-7, with 10 bases lining up with TRBD1. This CDR3 spans 16 amino acids. With 4 bases clipped from V and 2 bases from J, the junction kept 8 bases outside the gene matches. Germline CDR1 SGHTA, CDR2 FQGNSA. CDR3 nucleotides: TGTGCCAGCAGCTCCTTGGGCGGGACAGGGGCCTACGAGCAGTACTTC. It translates to CASSSLGGTGAYEQYF.

In this sample, this clonotype turned up a few times. The CDR3 DNA sequence: TGTGCCAGCAGCGTAAATCCGCACCAGGGTCGGGGCTACACCTTC. Amino acid sequence: CASSVNPHQGRGYTF. The chain links TRBV9 to TRBJ1-2; D might be TRBD1 (5 bases). CDR1 is SGDLS and CDR2 is YYNGEE in the germline V gene. The length of the CDR3 is 15 residues. V gave up 1 base and J gave up 8 bases, with 18 bases separating them.

The CDR3 region is CSARLGYEQYF. The DNA for the CDR3 is TGCAGTGCTAGACTGGGCTACGAGCAGTACTTC. The chain is built from TRBV20-1 and TRBJ2-7, with D unclear. V lost 2 bases to trimming and J lost 3 bases, with 5 bases between them. This CDR3 is 11 amino acids long. CDR1 is DFQATT, CDR2 SNEGSKA, per germline (reference sequence).

This clonotype turned up a few times. The V call is TRBV12-3 or TRBV12-4, the J call TRBJ2-2; 8 bases are a match to TRBD1. The CDR3 covers 16 residues. The ends lost 4 bases at V and 3 bases at J; junction bases unmatched: 7. The CDR3: CASSSPGQADTGELFF. The CDR3 nucleotides read TGTGCCAGCAGTTCCCCGGGACAGGCGGACACCGGGGAGCTGTTTTTT.

This clonotype turned up a few times. This chain uses TRBV6-2 or TRBV6-3 with TRBJ2-1; 8 positions agree with TRBD2. J was trimmed by 5 bases and V by 1 base; bases with no gene match: 4. This CDR3 spans 15 amino acids. Germline CDR1 reads MNHEY; CDR2 reads SVGEGT. The CDR3 loop is CASSYLREVDNEQFF. The CDR3 DNA sequence: TGTGCCAGCAGTTACTTGCGGGAGGTGGACAATGAGCAGTTCTTC.

The genes are TRBV27 and TRBJ1-5; D is uncertain. V dropped 6 bases and J dropped 3 bases, with 9 bases sitting between them. This CDR3 contains 13 residues. Germline V gene lookup returns CDR1 MNHEY and CDR2 SMNVEV (reference sequence). The CDR3 protein is CASRRISNQPQHF. The DNA of the CDR3 is TGTGCCAGCAGAAGGATCTCCAATCAGCCCCAGCATTTT.

The table lists this clonotype with a few counts. The chain combines TRBV6-2 or TRBV6-3 with TRBJ2-4; TRBD2 aligns across 7 bases. Looked up from germline, CDR1 is MNHEY and CDR2 is SVGEGT. V lost 0 bases and J lost 1; bases outside the gene matches: 6. The CDR3 totals 17 residues. The CDR3 nucleotides read TGTGCCAGCAGTTACTCACCTAGCGGCCCGGCCAAAAACATTCAGTACTTC. Amino acids: CASSYSPSGPAKNIQYF.

CDR3 amino acids: CASSDNPLETQYF. CDR3 bases: TGTGCCAGCAGTGATAACCCTTTAGAGACCCAGTACTTC. The V gene is TRBV2, the J gene TRBJ2-5; no reliable D call. The CDR3 has 13 residues. Per the germline V gene, CDR1 is SNHLY and CDR2 is FYNNEI. Trimming pared 3 bases from V and 4 bases from J, leaving 9 bases between.

The chain combines TRBV28 with TRBJ2-7; D call uncertain. V was pared by 10 bases and J by 0 bases, with 16 bases between. Per germline, CDR1 MDHEN and CDR2 SYDVKM. The CDR3 length is 14 residues. DNA for the CDR3: TGTGCCATGGGCCCCGGGCAGTACTCCTACGAGCAGTACTTC. As protein: CAMGPGQYSYEQYF.

CDR3 sequence reads: CASSLEAQGSYEQYF. The CDR3 nucleotides read TGTGCCAGCAGTTTAGAGGCACAGGGCTCCTACGAGCAGTACTTC. The V gene is TRBV27, the J gene TRBJ2-7; D may be TRBD1 (6 bases). V dropped 2 bases and J dropped 0 bases, with 11 bases sitting between them. The CDR3 runs to 15 residues. Per the germline V gene, CDR1 is MNHEY and CDR2 is SMNVEV (reference sequence).

This clonotype occurred a few times. This sequence joins TRBV18 and TRBJ1-1; D is undetermined. CDR1 KGHSH and CDR2 LQKENI come from the germline V gene. Trimming pared 3 bases from V and 1 base from J, leaving 15 bases between. The CDR3 is 16 residues long. CDR3 amino acids: CASSPKAGAQNTEAFF. In nucleotides, the CDR3 is TGTGCCAGCTCACCGAAGGCAGGCGCGCAGAACACTGAAGCTTTCTTT.

There are a few counts of this clonotype. This chain links TRBV7-2 with TRBJ1-4; no clear D. V shed 5 bases and J shed 8 bases, with 9 bases lying between them. The CDR3 has 12 amino acids. Germline lookup yields CDR1 SGHTA and CDR2 FQGNSA. Written as DNA, the CDR3 is TGTGCCAGCAGCCATCTGGGGGAAAAACTGTTTTTT. This gives the protein CASSHLGEKLFF. Full variable domain (outside the CDR3, taken from reference TRBV7-2 and TRBJ1-4): GAGVSQSPSNKVTEKGKDVELRCDPISGHTALYWYRQSLGQGLEFLIYFQGNSAPDKSGLPSDRFSAERTGGSVSTLTIQRTQQEDSAVYLCASSHLGEKLFFGSGTQLSVL.

This clonotype appeared many times. This chain connects TRBV7-6 to TRBJ2-3; D might be TRBD1 or TRBD2, each matching 5 bases. Deletions cut 4 bases from V and 6 bases from J, with 8 bases between. The CDR3 is 12 residues long. Germline values: CDR1 SGHVS, CDR2 FNYEAQ. CDR3 loop: CASSSGPDTQYF. CDR3 coding DNA: TGTGCCAGCAGCTCGGGACCGGATACGCAGTATTTT.

This chain uses TRBV6-1 with TRBJ2-6; D gene uncertain. Germline-derived CDR1 and CDR2 are MNHNS and SASEGT. Trimming left V 6 bases short and J 2 bases short, with 11 bases between. The CDR3 runs to 15 residues. CDR3 bases: TGTGCCAGCAGGGACCTTATAGCTGGGGCCAACGTCCTGACTTTC. This sequence encodes CASRDLIAGANVLTF.

This clonotype has a count of ten or more. Written as DNA, the CDR3 is TGTGCCAGCAGCTTGGGTGGACGTTACAATGAGCAGTTCTTC. Translating it yields CASSLGGRYNEQFF. The rearrangement uses TRBV5-6 and TRBJ2-1; D remains unclear. CDR1 SGHDT and CDR2 YYEEEE come from the germline V gene. Trimming took off 0 bases at V and 4 bases at J, with 8 bases between the two ends. The CDR3 loop spans 14 amino acids.

Ten or more counts support this clonotype. V is TRBV12-3 or TRBV12-4 and J is TRBJ2-3; D is unclear. The ends were cut back, 4 bases at V and 3 bases at J, with 14 bases in the middle. CDR3 size: 15 residues. The CDR3: CASSWQAGNTDTQYF. The CDR3 nucleotides read TGTGCCAGCAGTTGGCAGGCTGGTAATACAGATACGCAGTATTTT.

CDR3 loop: CSACGRGSNQPQHF. The CDR3 DNA reads TGCAGTGCTTGCGGCAGGGGCTCCAATCAGCCCCAGCATTTT. The rearrangement joins TRBV20-1 to TRBJ1-5; the D gene is possibly TRBD1 (6 bases). Germline CDR1 DFQATT, CDR2 SNEGSKA (reference sequence). V was clipped by 5 bases and J by 3 bases, with 14 bases between them. This CDR3 has 14 residues.

In its sample, this clonotype was seen many times. The V call is TRBV20-1, the J call TRBJ2-3; possibly TRBD2 for D (5 bases). Per the germline V gene, CDR1 is DFQATT and CDR2 is SNEGSKA (reference sequence). V was pared by 4 bases and J by 4 bases, with 12 bases between. This CDR3 region has 13 residues. CDR3 bases: TGCAGTGCTACGAAACGGGAAGCAGATACGCAGTATTTT. Translating it yields CSATKREADTQYF.

The rearrangement links TRBV5-5 to TRBJ2-2; the D is unclear. Germline loops: CDR1 SGHKS, CDR2 YYEKEE (reference sequence). Between the trimmed V and J ends, which lost 0 bases and 4 bases, there was a span of 13 bases. The CDR3 totals 16 residues. CDR3 loop: CASSLGRSMGTGELFF. The CDR3 DNA sequence: TGTGCCAGCAGCTTGGGGCGGAGCATGGGCACCGGGGAGCTGTTTTTT.

This clonotype was picked up a small number of times. The chain recombines TRBV11-2 with TRBJ2-5, with TRBD2 identical over 9 bases. The V and J ends lost 1 base and 2 bases, in that order; junction bases with no gene match: 5. This CDR3 has 16 amino acids. Germline loops: CDR1 SGHAT, CDR2 FQNNGV. The CDR3 region has the DNA TGTGCCAGCAGCTTAGTGGCTAGCGGGGCTCAAGAGACCCAGTACTTC. As protein: CASSLVASGAQETQYF.

This clonotype was seen only a few times. V usage is TRBV12-3 or TRBV12-4 and J usage is TRBJ1-1; unclear D gene. The CDR3 length is 15 residues. V was clipped by 5 bases and J by 1 base, with 14 bases between them. The CDR3 DNA reads TGTGCCAGCAGTCCCGACACCGGGAAGAACACTGAAGCTTTCTTT. It yields the protein CASSPDTGKNTEAFF.

This clonotype was observed a few times. V gene TRBV27 combines with J gene TRBJ2-1; maybe TRBD2 (5 bases). The CDR3 runs to 15 residues. Germline CDR1 MNHEY, CDR2 SMNVEV (reference sequence). V lost 2 bases, J lost 4 bases, and 12 bases lay in between. The CDR3 loop reads CASSLSGPEYNEQFF. In DNA form, the CDR3 reads TGTGCCAGCAGTTTAAGCGGCCCCGAATACAATGAGCAGTTCTTC.